This T cell receptor (beta chain) appears in the sequencing data of a study of cytomegalovirus exposure and HLA in healthy donors. CDR1 is SGHVS and CDR2 is FNYEAQ in the germline V gene. Trimming removed 1 base from V and 5 bases from J; junction bases left unmatched: 3. The CDR3 loop spans 15 amino acids. Libraries were prepared by immunoSEQ multiplex PCR; TCRdb keeps only in-frame clonotypes and omits some of them. The sample yields around 400,000 clones, roughly 85% seen once. Study-wide results and caveats: The study recorded some 160 TCR beta chains that were cytomegalovirus-associated.

This clone was detected only once. Its matching antigen is unknown. This chain connects TRBV7-6 to TRBJ2-3; 10 nucleotides line up with TRBD1. Sequencing was done on a sample of PBMCs. This TCR was recovered from a woman under 30 in good health and CMV-seronegative. This CDR3 is CASSLVGQGKDTQYF. Here the CDR3 DNA reads TGTGCCAGCAGCTTAGTGGGACAGGGGAAAGATACGCAGTATTTT. Looking up the rest from reference TRBV7-6 and TRBJ2-3 gives the full variable domain: GAGVSQSPRYKVTKRGQDVALRCDPISGHVSLYWYRQALGQGPEFLTYFNYEAQQDKSGLPNDRFSAERPEGSISTLTIQRTEQRDSAMYRCASSLVGQGKDTQYFGPGTRLTVL.